The clone carrying this T cell receptor (beta chain) showed up just once. Its antigen is not known. The data belong to a study of cytomegalovirus exposure and HLA in healthy donors. Overall study findings and caveats: The Asian-associated ancestry cluster reportedly had fewer N-insertions than the approximately 700-donor mean in a later analysis. About 87% or about 30% of the time was how often most TCR beta V segments were productive, according to an earlier analysis.

This cohort consisted of healthy bone marrow donors. The study sampled nominally healthy donors, though unrecorded immune exposures were likely. The CDR3 contains 17 residues. Trimming removed 5 bases from V and 7 bases from J; junction bases left unmatched: 10. CDR1 LNHDA and CDR2 SQIVND come from the germline V gene (reference sequence). The PCR had 60 Vbeta and 13 Jbeta primers. Method: immunoSEQ multiplex PCR; TCRdb's copy keeps in-frame clones and lacks some. The repertoire includes about 120,000 clones, about 86% of them detected once, and around 2.3% sits in the top ten. This rearrangement joins TRBV19 to TRBJ1-6; TRBD1 agrees at 11 bases. The specimen was PBMCs. This receptor was taken from a woman aged 35 to 49 in good health and CMV-seronegative. The DNA of the CDR3 is TGTGCCAGTAGTCCCAGGACAGGGGGCGAACAAAATTCACCCCTCCACTTT. This codes for CASSPRTGGEQNSPLHF.